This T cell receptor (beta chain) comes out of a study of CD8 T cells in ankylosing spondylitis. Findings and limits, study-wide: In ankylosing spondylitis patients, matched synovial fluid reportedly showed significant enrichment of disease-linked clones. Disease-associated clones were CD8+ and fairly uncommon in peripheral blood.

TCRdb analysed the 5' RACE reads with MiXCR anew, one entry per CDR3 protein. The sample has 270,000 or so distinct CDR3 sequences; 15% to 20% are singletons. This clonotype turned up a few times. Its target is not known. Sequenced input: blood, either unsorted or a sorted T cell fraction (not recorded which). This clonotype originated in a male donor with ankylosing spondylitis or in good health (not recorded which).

The chain's CDR3 is CASRPWRLNTEAFF. The DNA for the CDR3 is TGTGCCAGCAGACCCTGGCGTCTGAACACTGAAGCTTTCTTT. V and J are TRBV27 and TRBJ1-1, with D unclear. Between the trimmed V and J ends, which lost 6 bases and 0 bases, there was a span of 11 bases. The length of the CDR3 is 14 residues. Germline CDR1 and CDR2: MNHEY and SMNVEV (reference sequence).